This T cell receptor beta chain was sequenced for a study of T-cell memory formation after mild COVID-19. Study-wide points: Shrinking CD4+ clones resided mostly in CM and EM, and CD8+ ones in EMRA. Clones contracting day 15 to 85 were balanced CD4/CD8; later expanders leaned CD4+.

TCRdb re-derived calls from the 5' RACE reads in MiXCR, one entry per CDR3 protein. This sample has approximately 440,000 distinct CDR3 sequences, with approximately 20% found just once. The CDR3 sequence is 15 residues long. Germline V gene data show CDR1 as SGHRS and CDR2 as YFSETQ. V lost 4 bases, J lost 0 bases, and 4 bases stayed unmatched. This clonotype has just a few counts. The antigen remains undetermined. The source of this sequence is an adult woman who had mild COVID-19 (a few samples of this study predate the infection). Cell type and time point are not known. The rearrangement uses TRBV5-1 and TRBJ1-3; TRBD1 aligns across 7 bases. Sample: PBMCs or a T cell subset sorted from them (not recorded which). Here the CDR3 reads CASSRQGSSGNTIYF. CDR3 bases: TGCGCCAGCAGCAGACAGGGAAGCTCTGGAAACACCATATATTTT. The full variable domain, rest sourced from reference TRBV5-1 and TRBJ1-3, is KAGVTQTPRYLIKTRGQQVTLSCSPISGHRSVSWYQQTPGQGLQFLFEYFSETQRNKGNFPGRFSGRQFSNSRSEMNVSTLELGDSALYLCASSRQGSSGNTIYFGEGSWLTVV.